The T cell receptor beta chain under discussion was sequenced for a study of shared clonotypes between healthy human individuals. Source study methods: Junction-only sequences without quality scores were provided by ImmunoSEQ, so filtering was different. Clones were read by immunoSEQ multiplex PCR, and TCRdb kept only the in-frame ones, dropping some. V, J and clone size are taken as reported in that table, and D and trimming were inferred from the DNA itself. Altogether 2 million to 3 million clones are present, over 85% being singletons, with the ten largest covering roughly 0.39%. The CDR3 is 16 amino acids. Trimming stripped 5 bases from V and 2 bases from J, with 19 bases between. Germline V gives CDR1 MNHEY, CDR2 SVGAGI.

Sequences were obtained from naive CD4+ T cells from PBMCs. Subset of the sample: CD45RA+ positively selected. This TCR derives from a man aged 18 to 29 in good health. Some clones in this sample may be carry-over from other donors' samples. The chain joins TRBV6-5 to TRBJ2-7, with a weak D call TRBD1 (6 bases). The CDR3 DNA reads TGTGCCAGCAGTCACTACCGGACAGTCGTTCCCTACGAGCAGTACTTC. Amino acid sequence: CASSHYRTVVPYEQYF.